This TCR beta chain came from a study of identical twins. Whole-study results and caveats: The more abundant beta clonotypes in cord blood had fewer insertions, and memory repertoires did not show this.

TCRdb reprocessed the 5' RACE reads via MiXCR and lists one record per CDR3 protein. The table lists approximately 700,000 distinct CDR3 sequences, around a sixth of them singletons. This clonotype was seen a handful of times. Its cognate antigen is unknown. The CDR3 is 13 residues long. V shed 3 bases and J 5 bases; nucleotides not matched to a gene: 6. Germline V gene sequence: CDR1 DFQATT, CDR2 SNEGSKA (reference sequence). The same specimen was also included in a second study, on T cells expressing NK-cell markers. Per that paper: TCR beta repertoires came from sorted CD3+CD56+NKG2C+, CD3+CD56+NKG2C- and CD3+CD56-NKG2C+ T cells. Sequencing covered eight donors, seven HCMV-seropositive and one seronegative. The study did not resolve the HCMV specificity of expanded NKG2C+ T cell clones.

The receptor comes from a young woman in good health. The gene calls are TRBV20-1 and TRBJ1-2; 7 bases line up with TRBD1. Sequencing input: PBMCs. The CDR3 loop reads CSASLGGVYGYTF. CDR3 DNA sequence: TGCAGTGCTAGTCTAGGGGGCGTATATGGCTACACCTTC.